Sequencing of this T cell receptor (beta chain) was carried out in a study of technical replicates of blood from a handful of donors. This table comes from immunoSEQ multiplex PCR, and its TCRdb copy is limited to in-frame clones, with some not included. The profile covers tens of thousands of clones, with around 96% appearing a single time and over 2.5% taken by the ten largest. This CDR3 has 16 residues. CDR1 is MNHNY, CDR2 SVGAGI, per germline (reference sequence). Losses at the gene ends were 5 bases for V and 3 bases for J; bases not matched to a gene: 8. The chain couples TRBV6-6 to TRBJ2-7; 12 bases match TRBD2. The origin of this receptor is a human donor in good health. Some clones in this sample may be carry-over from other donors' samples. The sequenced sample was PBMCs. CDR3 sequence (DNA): TGTGCCAGCAGTAGAGACAGACTAGCGGGAGACTACGAGCAGTACTTC. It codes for CASSRDRLAGDYEQYF.